Following are 32 T cell receptor beta chains from one sample sequenced in a study of T cells in localized non-small cell lung cancer. Sequencing was performed with immunoSEQ multiplex PCR; in TCRdb, only in-frame clones are kept and a portion is missing. The sample contains 40,000 to 55,000 clones, around 82% of which appear only once. Sequenced here: PBMCs, sampled before any cancer treatment. The receptors were sampled from a woman aged 35 to 70 with stage II lung adenocarcinoma.

The chain joins TRBV6-5 to TRBJ2-7, with no clear D. CDR1 is MNHEY and CDR2 is SVGAGI in the germline V gene. The CDR3 contains 14 residues. V gave up 4 bases and J gave up 0 bases, with 10 bases separating them. DNA of the CDR3: TGTGCCAGCAGTTCACCTGGACGCTCCTACGAGCAGTACTTC. Translated, it gives CASSSPGRSYEQYF.

V is TRBV29-1 and J is TRBJ2-5; D may be TRBD2 (6 bases). Deletions cut 3 bases from V and 5 bases from J, with 13 bases between. Germline values: CDR1 SQVTM, CDR2 ANQGSEA. There are 13 residues in the CDR3. The CDR3: CSVEIGGGETQYF. CDR3 DNA sequence: TGCAGCGTTGAGATCGGGGGAGGCGAGACCCAGTACTTC.

V gene TRBV7-2 combines with J gene TRBJ2-7, with 7 bases aligning to TRBD1. The CDR3 is 13 residues long. CDR1 is SGHTA, CDR2 FQGNSA, per germline. V lost 5 bases and J lost 6; bases outside the gene matches: 7. Here the CDR3 DNA reads TGTGCCAGCAGCCAATCACAGGGGCGCGAGCAGTACTTC. Protein: CASSQSQGREQYF.

The chain is built from TRBV7-8 and TRBJ1-2, with a possible D match to TRBD1 (5 bases). Germline loops: CDR1 SGHVS, CDR2 FQNEAQ. V lost 2 bases and J lost 2, with 9 bases in between. This CDR3 contains 14 residues. CDR3 amino acids: CASSLTDTNYGYTF. The CDR3 DNA reads as TGTGCCAGCAGCTTAACGGACACCAACTATGGCTACACCTTC.

This clone was counted only a few times. This chain connects TRBV5-6 to TRBJ1-2, with D perhaps matching TRBD1 (5 bases). CDR3 size: 14 residues. Trimming took 4 bases from V and 3 from J, leaving 13 bases between them. Per the germline V gene, CDR1 is SGHDT and CDR2 is YYEEEE. In DNA form, the CDR3 reads TGTGCCAGCAGCCCCATTTTGGGGGACTATGGCTACACCTTC. It specifies CASSPILGDYGYTF.

The chain joins TRBV29-1 to TRBJ2-1; a weak D match, TRBD2 (6 bases). CDR1 and CDR2 from the germline V gene are SQVTM and ANQGSEA. Trimming removed 4 bases from V and 4 bases from J, with 8 bases in between. The CDR3 runs to 12 residues. The CDR3 DNA follows: TGCAGCGTTGTAGGACTATACAATGAGCAGTTCTTC. It is translated as CSVVGLYNEQFF.

The chain combines TRBV5-4 with TRBJ1-4; TRBD1 aligns across 8 bases. The CDR3 runs 15 residues. Unmatched junction bases numbered 7, after V lost 4 bases and J lost 5 bases. CDR1 SGHNT and CDR2 YYREEE come from the germline V gene (reference sequence). CDR3: CASSSAGTGNEKLFF. For the CDR3, the DNA is TGTGCCAGCAGCAGCGCCGGGACAGGAAATGAAAAACTGTTTTTT.

This chain joins TRBV6-4 and TRBJ2-1; D possibly corresponds to TRBD1 (6 bases). Trimming stripped 1 base from V and 9 bases from J, with 13 bases between. The CDR3 has 14 residues. Germline CDR1 and CDR2: MRHNA and SNTAGT. The CDR3 sequence: CASSDFPTRGEQFF. The CDR3 nucleotides are TGTGCCAGCAGTGACTTCCCAACCAGGGGTGAGCAGTTCTTC.

The gene calls are TRBV5-1 and TRBJ2-6, with 8 bases lining up with TRBD1. V was pared by 4 bases and J by 0 bases, with 6 bases of the junction left unmatched. CDR3 length equals 17 residues. CDR1 SGHRS and CDR2 YFSETQ come from the germline V gene. The CDR3 protein is CASSDGTGYSGANVLTF. The CDR3 region has the DNA TGCGCCAGCAGCGACGGGACAGGTTACTCTGGGGCCAACGTCCTGACTTTC.

The V and J genes are TRBV7-9 and TRBJ1-3; D perhaps matches TRBD1 (6 bases). Germline-derived CDR1 and CDR2 are SEHNR and FQNEAQ (reference sequence). CDR3 length: 16 residues. V was trimmed by 3 bases and J by 1 base, leaving 13 bases between them. The CDR3 is CASSFGLGASGNTIYF. The CDR3 bases are TGTGCCAGCAGCTTCGGCCTGGGGGCGTCTGGAAACACCATATATTTT.

The V and J genes are TRBV7-9 and TRBJ1-4; the D gene is possibly TRBD1 (6 bases). The germline CDR1 and CDR2 sequences are SEHNR and FQNEAQ (reference sequence). V lost 2 bases and J lost 7, with 17 bases in between. The length of the CDR3 is 16 residues. The CDR3 loop reads CASSLRGRGPTEKLFF. In nucleotides, the CDR3 is TGTGCCAGCAGCTTACGGGGCAGGGGCCCGACTGAAAAACTGTTTTTT.

The chain is built from TRBV4-2 and TRBJ1-2, with 9 nucleotides matching TRBD1. The germline gives CDR1 LGHNA, CDR2 YNFKEQ. The CDR3 has 18 residues. The V and J ends lost 3 bases and 6 bases, in that order; junction bases with no gene match: 17. The CDR3 loop reads CASSHEMMWDRVNDGYTF. Here the CDR3 DNA reads TGTGCCAGCAGCCATGAAATGATGTGGGACAGGGTTAATGATGGCTACACCTTC.

The chain combines TRBV14 with TRBJ1-1; possibly TRBD1 for D (6 bases). The CDR3 totals 13 residues. V gave up 1 base and J gave up 8 bases, with 11 bases separating them. The germline CDR1 and CDR2 sequences are SGHDN and FVKESK. The CDR3 DNA follows: TGTGCCAGCAGCCAAGTAGGGGGACTGGAAGCTTTCTTT. It is translated as CASSQVGGLEAFF. Full variable domain (outside the CDR3, taken from reference TRBV14 and TRBJ1-1): EAGVTQFPSHSVIEKGQTVTLRCDPISGHDNLYWYRRVMGKEIKFLLHFVKESKQDESGMPNNRFLAERTGGTYSTLKVQPAELEDSGVYFCASSQVGGLEAFFGQGTRLTVV.

The chain recombines TRBV6-1 with TRBJ1-1; unclear D gene. The V end was cut by 5 bases, the J end by 3 bases, with 13 bases between. The CDR3 sequence is 14 residues long. The germline V gene has CDR1 MNHNS and CDR2 SASEGT. This CDR3 reads CASSSKYLDTEAFF. The CDR3 nucleotides are TGTGCCAGCAGTTCGAAGTACCTGGACACTGAAGCTTTCTTT.

The chain couples TRBV5-1 to TRBJ1-1; 9 bases are a match to TRBD1. CDR1 and CDR2 from the germline V gene are SGHRS and YFSETQ. The CDR3 covers 18 residues. With 3 bases clipped from V and 0 bases from J, the junction kept 12 bases outside the gene matches. This CDR3 is CASSSPLGQGLMNTEAFF. The CDR3 DNA reads as TGCGCCAGCAGCTCACCCCTGGGACAGGGCTTGATGAACACTGAAGCTTTCTTT.

J is TRBJ2-7 and V is TRBV19; tentative D call: TRBD1 (6 bases). Germline V gene lookup returns CDR1 LNHDA and CDR2 SQIVND (reference sequence). V was pared by 5 bases and J by 6 bases, with 20 bases between. This CDR3 is built from 15 residues. The CDR3 is CASSSFTEQGSEQYF. CDR3 nucleotide sequence: TGTGCCAGTAGTTCCTTCACCGAACAGGGATCCGAGCAGTACTTC.

V gene TRBV5-4 combines with J gene TRBJ2-3; the match to TRBD2 covers 10 bases. V gave up 4 bases and J gave up 2 bases; unmatched junction bases: 10. The CDR3 length is 17 residues. Germline V gene data show CDR1 as SGHNT and CDR2 as YYREEE (reference sequence). The CDR3 is CASSVPGLAAFTDTQYF. In DNA form, the CDR3 reads TGTGCCAGCAGCGTACCTGGACTAGCGGCGTTCACAGATACGCAGTATTTT.

This clone was found once. The CDR3 here is CASSVGLGQGSSGANVLTF. DNA of the CDR3: TGTGCCAGCAGCGTAGGGTTGGGACAGGGTAGCTCTGGGGCCAACGTCCTGACTTTC. The chain carries TRBV9 and TRBJ2-6, with TRBD1 identical over 9 bases. V dropped 0 bases and J dropped 0; count of bases not matched to a gene: 7. The CDR3 contains 19 residues. Germline assignment: CDR1 SGDLS and CDR2 YYNGEE.

The gene calls are TRBV6-6 and TRBJ2-7; no clear D gene. Trimming removed 2 bases from V and 2 bases from J, with 10 bases in between. Germline CDR1 MNHNY, CDR2 SVGAGI (reference sequence). There are 14 residues in the CDR3. The chain's CDR3 is CASSYGQAAYEQYF. The CDR3 DNA reads TGTGCCAGCAGTTACGGGCAGGCAGCCTACGAGCAGTACTTC.

The chain has TRBV5-5 and TRBJ2-5; TRBD1 agrees at 8 bases. The germline V gene encodes CDR1 SGHKS and CDR2 YYEKEE (reference sequence). After removal of 0 bases from V and 5 bases from J, the junction contained 6 bases not matched to a gene. CDR3 length: 15 residues. Here the CDR3 DNA reads TGTGCCAGCAGCTTGGCCGGGACAGGTGGGGAGACCCAGTACTTC. The encoded protein is CASSLAGTGGETQYF.

The V and J genes are TRBV5-8 and TRBJ1-5; the match to TRBD1 covers 10 bases. The CDR3 extends over 16 amino acids. Trimming took 4 bases from V and 3 from J; bases not matched to a gene: 7. In germline, CDR1 is SGHTS, CDR2 YDEGEE. The CDR3 protein is CASSPGQGIPNQPQHF. CDR3 nucleotide sequence: TGTGCCAGCAGCCCGGGACAGGGGATCCCCAATCAGCCCCAGCATTTT.

This chain links TRBV6-1 with TRBJ2-5; D is unresolved. The CDR3 is 15 amino acids. Trimming removed 1 base from V and 3 bases from J, with 12 bases in between. Germline V gives CDR1 MNHNS, CDR2 SASEGT. This CDR3 is CASSEGLLQKETQYF. For the CDR3, the DNA is TGTGCCAGCAGTGAAGGTCTTCTGCAAAAAGAGACCCAGTACTTC.

This clone was detected once. The chain is built from TRBV5-1 and TRBJ1-1; 9 positions match TRBD1. Germline assignment: CDR1 SGHRS and CDR2 YFSETQ. V shed 4 bases, J shed 1 base, and the junction held 23 bases outside the gene matches. CDR3 size: 21 residues. This CDR3 is CASSALQRRTGEPLGNTEAFF. For the CDR3, the DNA is TGCGCCAGCAGCGCCCTCCAACGCCGGACAGGGGAGCCTTTGGGGAACACTGAAGCTTTCTTT. The full variable domain, completed using reference TRBV5-1 and TRBJ1-1, is KAGVTQTPRYLIKTRGQQVTLSCSPISGHRSVSWYQQTPGQGLQFLFEYFSETQRNKGNFPGRFSGRQFSNSRSEMNVSTLELGDSALYLCASSALQRRTGEPLGNTEAFFGQGTRLTVV.

V usage is TRBV19 and J usage is TRBJ2-1; D ambiguous. Deletions cut 3 bases from V and 5 bases from J, with 11 bases between. Germline V gene sequence: CDR1 LNHDA, CDR2 SQIVND (reference sequence). This CDR3 comprises 14 residues. Here the CDR3 reads CASSIYGPNNEQFF. The CDR3 nucleotides are TGTGCCAGTAGTATTTATGGGCCCAACAATGAGCAGTTCTTC. The whole variable domain, filled in from reference TRBV19 and TRBJ2-1, reads DGGITQSPKYLFRKEGQNVTLSCEQNLNHDAMYWYRQDPGQGLRLIYYSQIVNDFQKGDIAEGYSVSREKKESFPLTVTSAQKNPTAFYLCASSIYGPNNEQFFGPGTRLTVL.

The chain carries TRBV29-1 and TRBJ2-3; D may correspond to TRBD1 or TRBD2 (5 bases each). The ends were cut back, 8 bases at V and 3 bases at J, with 21 bases in the middle. The CDR3 contains 15 residues. Looked up from germline, CDR1 is SQVTM and CDR2 is ANQGSEA. CDR3 region: CSTSPLGGGTDTQYF. CDR3 DNA sequence: TGCAGCACCTCCCCACTGGGTGGGGGAACAGATACGCAGTATTTT.

V and J are TRBV13 and TRBJ2-5; 10 nucleotides align to TRBD1. The V gene's germline CDR1 is PRHDT and CDR2 FYEKMQ (reference sequence). Trimming at V came to 5 bases and at J to 1 base, leaving 10 bases not matched to a gene. The CDR3 has 17 residues. The CDR3 loop reads CASSDRDRGRFQETQYF. Here the CDR3 DNA reads TGTGCCAGCAGCGACAGAGACAGGGGGCGGTTCCAAGAGACCCAGTACTTC.

As concerns this clone: Since the CDR3 does not end with the conserved phenylalanine or tryptophan, this likely comes from a read error. The DNA is omitted, as the CDR3 cannot be located on it reliably, and the CDR3 follows TCRdb's listing. The rearrangement joins TRBV7-2 to TRBJ1-6. Germline V lookup: CDR1 SGHTA, CDR2 FQGNSA. The CDR3 contains 9 residues when both ends are counted. The CDR3 spells CASSSTAPD.

V usage is TRBV28 and J usage is TRBJ1-1; a weak D match, TRBD1 (5 bases). Germline V CDR1 and CDR2: MDHEN, SYDVKM. The CDR3 contains 14 residues. Trimming left V 4 bases short and J 2 bases short, with 11 bases between. The CDR3 reads CASSSHGANTEAFF. CDR3 nucleotides: TGTGCCAGCAGTTCCCACGGGGCTAACACTGAAGCTTTCTTT.

The chain has TRBV29-1 and TRBJ2-3; the D is unclear. Trimming took 2 bases from V and 3 from J, leaving 9 bases between them. This CDR3 is built from 13 residues. The V gene's germline CDR1 is SQVTM and CDR2 ANQGSEA. CDR3 sequence reads: CSVERQTTDTQYF. DNA for the CDR3: TGCAGCGTTGAACGGCAGACGACAGATACGCAGTATTTT.

The sample holds one count of this clone. J is TRBJ1-4 and V is TRBV7-9; weak D call: TRBD1 (5 bases). With 6 bases removed from V and 8 bases from J, the gap between germline ends came to 22 bases. Germline lookup yields CDR1 SEHNR and CDR2 FQNEAQ (reference sequence). This CDR3 has 16 amino acids. CDR3 sequence: CASSPPGAPGGEKLFF. The CDR3 DNA follows: TGTGCCAGCAGTCCCCCCGGGGCTCCGGGTGGGGAAAAACTGTTTTTT.

This chain uses TRBV9 with TRBJ2-7; tentative D call: TRBD2 (6 bases). Trimming removed 4 bases from V and 3 bases from J, with 14 bases in between. In germline, CDR1 is SGDLS, CDR2 YYNGEE. This CDR3 spans 14 amino acids. The CDR3 nucleotides are TGTGCCAGCAGCCCCCCGGGAGTCCTCTACGAGCAGTACTTC. Protein: CASSPPGVLYEQYF.

J is TRBJ2-7 and V is TRBV6-5, with 9 bases identical to TRBD2. The germline V gene encodes CDR1 MNHEY and CDR2 SVGAGI. The CDR3 sequence is 15 residues long. Trimming at V came to 7 bases and at J to 3 bases, leaving 10 bases not matched to a gene. CDR3 residues: CASTKGTSTYYEQYF. The CDR3 bases are TGTGCCAGCACCAAAGGGACTAGCACATACTACGAGCAGTACTTC.